This TCR beta chain was sequenced in a study of blood T cell repertoires in COVID-19. Turning to the study itself: T cells, B-cell-depleted T cells, or PBMCs supplied cDNA or gDNA.

Trimming took off 5 bases at V and 4 bases at J, with 14 bases between the two ends. Germline V gives CDR1 ENHRY, CDR2 SYGVKD. The CDR3 contains 14 residues. Clinical history reported by participants formed the basis on which cohorts were assigned. Method: immunoSEQ multiplex PCR; TCRdb's copy keeps in-frame clones and lacks some. Found here are a few hundred thousand clones, roughly nine tenths of them singletons; the top ten hold around 0.86%. This chain uses TRBV10-3 with TRBJ1-2; possibly TRBD1 for D (5 bases). The sample taken for sequencing was PBMCs or T cells enriched from blood (not recorded which). This TCR came from a woman in her thirties or forties who had been exposed to COVID-19. CDR3 sequence reads: CAISQGSLFYGYTF. The CDR3 coding sequence is TGTGCCATCAGTCAGGGTTCCCTCTTCTATGGCTACACCTTC.